The rows below give T cell receptor beta chains drawn from one sample of a study of blood T cell repertoires in COVID-19. Here immunoSEQ multiplex PCR was the method, and the copy in TCRdb shows in-frame clones only, minus some. The sample records some 49,000 clones, 85% to 95% being singletons. The sample was peripheral blood. These receptors originate from a man aged 60 to 75 with COVID-19, enrolled during active disease. Both conserved end residues are part of each CDR3. Each record gives: V gene, D gene, J gene, clone size, CDR3 protein, CDR3 DNA. The D gene is left open where the match is weak. Not all rows give a size; the values are once, few, many and, for expanded clones, a class.

TRBV25-1	NA	TRBJ2-1	NA	CASFGRANEQFF	TGTGCCAGTTTCGGCAGGGCCAATGAGCAGTTCTTC
TRBV11-2	NA	TRBJ2-1	NA	CASSLRQAYNEQFF	TGTGCCAGCAGCTTAAGACAGGCCTACAATGAGCAGTTCTTC
TRBV5-1	NA	TRBJ2-1	NA	CASSLGGTDYNEQFF	TGCGCCAGCAGCCTAGGGGGGACAGACTACAATGAGCAGTTCTTC
TRBV15	TRBD1	TRBJ2-1	once	CATRENRGSYNEQFF	TGTGCCACCAGAGAGAACAGGGGCTCCTACAATGAGCAGTTCTTC
TRBV7-9	TRBD2	TRBJ2-7	NA	CASSLAGTSGRANKQYF	TGTGCCAGCAGCTTAGCCGGGACTAGCGGGAGGGCCAACAAGCAGTACTTC
TRBV12-3/TRBV12-4	TRBD1	TRBJ2-5	NA	CASRGQPQETQYF	TGTGCCAGCAGGGGACAGCCCCAAGAGACCCAGTACTTC
TRBV5-1	TRBD2	TRBJ2-1	few	CASSYISGGAANEQFF	TGCGCCAGCAGCTATATTAGCGGGGGGGCGGCCAATGAGCAGTTCTTC
TRBV5-6	NA	TRBJ1-2	once	CASSLDRSNYGYTF	TGTGCCAGCAGCTTGGACAGGTCTAACTATGGCTACACCTTC
TRBV18	TRBD1	TRBJ1-3	NA	CASSPSGTERNTIYF	TGTGCCAGCTCACCTTCCGGGACAGAGCGAAACACCATATATTTT
TRBV18	NA	TRBJ1-5	NA	CASSRADSNNQPQHF	TGTGCCAGCTCACGCGCGGACAGTAACAATCAGCCCCAGCATTTT
TRBV6-6	TRBD2	TRBJ2-3	NA	CASSYSGTSPTDTQYF	TGTGCCAGCAGTTACTCCGGGACTAGTCCGACAGATACGCAGTATTTT
TRBV5-5	TRBD2	TRBJ2-5	NA	CASSPLPTSGPQETQYF	TGTGCCAGCAGCCCCCTCCCGACTAGCGGGCCCCAAGAGACCCAGTACTTC
TRBV14	TRBD1	TRBJ2-1	once	CASSQVTGGGEQFF	TGTGCCAGCAGCCAAGTGACAGGGGGGGGTGAGCAGTTCTTC
TRBV2	TRBD1	TRBJ1-2	NA	CASSAGQDYGYTF	TGTGCCAGCAGCGCGGGACAGGACTATGGCTACACCTTC
TRBV18	NA	TRBJ1-2	NA	CASSPEGGGYTF	TGTGCCAGCTCGCCGGAAGGAGGAGGCTACACCTTC
TRBV7-2	NA	TRBJ2-7	NA	CASSLARSEQYF	TGTGCCAGCAGCTTAGCTAGGAGCGAGCAGTACTTC
TRBV2	TRBD1	TRBJ2-2	NA	CANSQGYTGELFF	TGTGCCAATTCACAGGGGTACACCGGGGAGCTGTTTTTT
TRBV2	NA	TRBJ2-5	once	CASTSRETQYF	TGTGCCAGCACCTCTAGGGAGACCCAGTACTTC
TRBV7-3	TRBD1	TRBJ2-1	NA	CASSAGPGTGDDEQFF	TGTGCCAGCAGCGCCGGCCCCGGGACAGGGGATGATGAGCAGTTCTTC
TRBV7-9	NA	TRBJ2-2	NA	CASSLLASTGELFF	TGTGCCAGCAGCCTACTAGCATCCACCGGGGAGCTGTTTTTT
TRBV10-3	TRBD1	TRBJ2-7	NA	CATGGTGKSYEQYF	TGTGCCACCGGGGGGACAGGGAAGTCCTACGAGCAGTACTTC
TRBV4-1	NA	TRBJ2-4	NA	CASSQDEQGSLIQYF	TGCGCCAGCAGCCAAGATGAGCAGGGAAGCCTAATTCAGTACTTC
TRBV7-3	TRBD2	TRBJ2-2	NA	CASSLLAGSTGELFF	TGTGCCAGCAGCTTACTAGCGGGATCCACCGGGGAGCTGTTTTTT
TRBV7-2	NA	TRBJ1-5	NA	CASSPLGRGKGSNQPQHF	TGTGCCAGCAGCCCCCTCGGGAGGGGCAAAGGTAGCAATCAGCCCCAGCATTTT
TRBV30	TRBD2	TRBJ2-5	NA	CAWSVGRTSPRGQETQYF	TGTGCCTGGAGTGTCGGTAGGACTAGCCCTAGGGGCCAAGAGACCCAGTACTTC
TRBV2	TRBD2	TRBJ2-1	NA	CASSKGLEGSEQFF	TGTGCCAGCAGTAAGGGACTAGAGGGTAGTGAGCAGTTCTTC
TRBV10-3	TRBD1	TRBJ2-1	NA	CAISERDRVGYNEQFF	TGTGCCATCAGTGAGAGGGACAGGGTTGGCTACAATGAGCAGTTCTTC
TRBV9	TRBD2	TRBJ2-3	NA	CASSPFGTSGLTDTQYF	TGTGCCAGCAGCCCATTCGGCACTAGCGGTTTAACAGATACGCAGTATTTT
TRBV23-1	NA	TRBJ1-5	NA	CASSRGQRSNQPQHF	TGCGCCAGCAGTCGCGGACAGAGAAGCAATCAGCCCCAGCATTTT